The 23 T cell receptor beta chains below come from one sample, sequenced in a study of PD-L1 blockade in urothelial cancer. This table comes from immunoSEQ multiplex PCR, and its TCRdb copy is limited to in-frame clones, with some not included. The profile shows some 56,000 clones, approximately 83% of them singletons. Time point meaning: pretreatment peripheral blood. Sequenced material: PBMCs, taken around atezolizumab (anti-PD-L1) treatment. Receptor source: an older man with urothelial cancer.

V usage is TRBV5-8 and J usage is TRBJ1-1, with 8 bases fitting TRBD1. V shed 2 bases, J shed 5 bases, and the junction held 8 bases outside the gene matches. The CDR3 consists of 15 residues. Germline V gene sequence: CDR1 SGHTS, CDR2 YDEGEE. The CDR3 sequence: CASSFGQGRWTEAFF. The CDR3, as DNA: TGTGCCAGCAGCTTCGGACAGGGACGGTGGACTGAAGCTTTCTTT.

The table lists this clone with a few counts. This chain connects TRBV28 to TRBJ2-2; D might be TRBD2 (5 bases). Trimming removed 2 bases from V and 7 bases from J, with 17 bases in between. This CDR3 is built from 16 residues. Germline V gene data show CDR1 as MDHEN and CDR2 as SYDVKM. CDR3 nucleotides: TGTGCCAGCAGTTTACCTATTACTAGTTGGTTCGGGGAGCTGTTTTTT. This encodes CASSLPITSWFGELFF.

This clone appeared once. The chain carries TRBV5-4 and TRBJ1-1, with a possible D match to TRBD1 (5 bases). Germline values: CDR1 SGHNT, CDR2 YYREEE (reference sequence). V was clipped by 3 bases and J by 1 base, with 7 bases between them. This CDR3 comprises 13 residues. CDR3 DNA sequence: TGTGCCAGCAGCTGGCAGGGGAACACTGAAGCTTTCTTT. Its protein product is CASSWQGNTEAFF.

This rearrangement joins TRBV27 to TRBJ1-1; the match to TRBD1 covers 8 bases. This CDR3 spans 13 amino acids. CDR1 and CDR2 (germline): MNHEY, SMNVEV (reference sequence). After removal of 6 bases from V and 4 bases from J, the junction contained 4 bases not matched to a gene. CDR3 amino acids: CASRSTGGTEAFF. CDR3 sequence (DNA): TGTGCCAGCAGGTCAACAGGGGGCACTGAAGCTTTCTTT.

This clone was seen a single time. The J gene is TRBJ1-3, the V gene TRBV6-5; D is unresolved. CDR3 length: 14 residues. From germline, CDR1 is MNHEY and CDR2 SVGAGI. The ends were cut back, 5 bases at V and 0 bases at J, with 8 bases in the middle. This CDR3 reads CASSREDSGNTIYF. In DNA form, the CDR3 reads TGTGCCAGCAGTCGGGAAGACTCTGGAAACACCATATATTTT.

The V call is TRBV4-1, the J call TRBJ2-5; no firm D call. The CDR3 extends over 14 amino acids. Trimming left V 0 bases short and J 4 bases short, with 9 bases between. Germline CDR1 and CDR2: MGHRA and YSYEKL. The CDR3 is CASSQEARLETQYF. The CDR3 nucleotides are TGCGCCAGCAGCCAAGAGGCTAGGTTAGAGACCCAGTACTTC.

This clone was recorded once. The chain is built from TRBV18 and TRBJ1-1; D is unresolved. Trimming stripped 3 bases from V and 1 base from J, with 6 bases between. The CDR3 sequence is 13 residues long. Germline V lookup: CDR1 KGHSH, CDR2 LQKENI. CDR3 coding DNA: TGTGCCAGCTCACCGCGACAGAACACTGAAGCTTTCTTT. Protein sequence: CASSPRQNTEAFF.

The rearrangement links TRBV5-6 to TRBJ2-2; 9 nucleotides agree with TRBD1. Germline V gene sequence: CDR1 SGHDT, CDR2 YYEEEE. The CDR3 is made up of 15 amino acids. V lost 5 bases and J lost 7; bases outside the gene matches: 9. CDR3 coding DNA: TGTGCCAGCAGTCCCACAGGGGGCTTGGGCGGGGAGCTGTTTTTT. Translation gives CASSPTGGLGGELFF.

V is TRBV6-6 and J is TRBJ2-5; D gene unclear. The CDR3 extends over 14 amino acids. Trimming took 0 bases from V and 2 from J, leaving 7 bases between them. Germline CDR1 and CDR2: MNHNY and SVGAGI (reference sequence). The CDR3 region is CASSYSGSQETQYF. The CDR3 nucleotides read TGTGCCAGCAGTTACTCTGGCAGTCAAGAGACCCAGTACTTC.

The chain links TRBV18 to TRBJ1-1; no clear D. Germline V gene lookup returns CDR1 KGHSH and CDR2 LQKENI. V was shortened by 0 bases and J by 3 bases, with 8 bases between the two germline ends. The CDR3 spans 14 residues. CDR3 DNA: TGTGCCAGCTCACCACCGAGCCACTACACTGAAGCTTTCTTT. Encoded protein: CASSPPSHYTEAFF.

The CDR3 nucleotides read TGCAGCGTTGTTCCGGTACAGTCCCAGGGGAGTAATTCACCCCTCCACTTT. Protein product: CSVVPVQSQGSNSPLHF. V is TRBV29-1 and J is TRBJ1-6; a weak D match, TRBD1 (6 bases). V was clipped by 4 bases and J by 6 bases, with 22 bases between them. This CDR3 is 17 amino acids long. The germline V gene has CDR1 SQVTM and CDR2 ANQGSEA.

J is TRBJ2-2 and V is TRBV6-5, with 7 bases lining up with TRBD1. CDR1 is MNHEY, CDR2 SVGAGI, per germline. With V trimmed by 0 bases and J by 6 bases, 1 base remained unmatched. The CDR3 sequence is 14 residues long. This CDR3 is CASSYSQGPGELFF. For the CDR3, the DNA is TGTGCCAGCAGTTACTCACAGGGGCCCGGGGAGCTGTTTTTT.

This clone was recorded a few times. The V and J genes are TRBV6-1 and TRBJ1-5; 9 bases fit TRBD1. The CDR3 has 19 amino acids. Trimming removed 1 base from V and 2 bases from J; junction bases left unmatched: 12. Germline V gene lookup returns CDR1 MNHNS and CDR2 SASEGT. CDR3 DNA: TGTGCCAGCAGTGAAGACCTCGGGACAGGGTTTGTGCGCAATCAGCCCCAGCATTTT. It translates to CASSEDLGTGFVRNQPQHF.

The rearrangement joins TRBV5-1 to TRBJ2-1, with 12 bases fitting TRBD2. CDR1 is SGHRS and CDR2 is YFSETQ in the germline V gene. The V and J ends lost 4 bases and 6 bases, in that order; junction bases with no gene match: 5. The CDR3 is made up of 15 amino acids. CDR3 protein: CASSRPSGRANEQFF. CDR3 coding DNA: TGCGCCAGCAGCCGTCCTAGCGGGAGGGCCAATGAGCAGTTCTTC.

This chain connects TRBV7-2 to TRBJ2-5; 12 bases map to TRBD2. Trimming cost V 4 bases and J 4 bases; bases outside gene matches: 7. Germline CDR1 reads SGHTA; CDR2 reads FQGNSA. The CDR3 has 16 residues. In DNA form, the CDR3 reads TGTGCCAGCAGCTCCCTGACTAGCGGGAGTTCAGAGACCCAGTACTTC. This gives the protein CASSSLTSGSSETQYF.

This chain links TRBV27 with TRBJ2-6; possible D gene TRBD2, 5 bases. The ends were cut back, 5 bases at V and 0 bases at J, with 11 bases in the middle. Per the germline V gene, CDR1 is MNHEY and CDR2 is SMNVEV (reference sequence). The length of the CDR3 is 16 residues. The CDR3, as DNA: TGTGCCAGCAGTCTAGGAGGCGTCTCTGGGGCCAACGTCCTGACTTTC. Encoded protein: CASSLGGVSGANVLTF.

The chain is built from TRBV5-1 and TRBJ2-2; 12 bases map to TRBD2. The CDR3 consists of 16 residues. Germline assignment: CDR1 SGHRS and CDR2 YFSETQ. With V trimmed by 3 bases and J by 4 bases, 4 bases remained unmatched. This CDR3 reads CASSSLAGGITGELFF. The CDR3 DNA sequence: TGCGCCAGCAGCTCACTAGCGGGAGGAATCACCGGGGAGCTGTTTTTT.

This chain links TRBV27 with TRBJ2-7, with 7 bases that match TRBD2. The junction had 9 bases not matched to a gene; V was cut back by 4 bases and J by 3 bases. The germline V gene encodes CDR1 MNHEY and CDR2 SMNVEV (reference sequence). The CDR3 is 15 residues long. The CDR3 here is CASSWGGGSVYEQYF. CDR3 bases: TGTGCCAGCAGTTGGGGAGGCGGGAGTGTCTACGAGCAGTACTTC.

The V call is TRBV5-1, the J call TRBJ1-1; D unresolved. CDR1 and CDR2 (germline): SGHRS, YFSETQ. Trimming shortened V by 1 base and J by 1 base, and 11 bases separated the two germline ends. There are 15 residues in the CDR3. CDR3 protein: CASSLTSGRNTEAFF. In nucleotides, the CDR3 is TGCGCCAGCAGCTTGACCTCAGGCAGGAACACTGAAGCTTTCTTT.

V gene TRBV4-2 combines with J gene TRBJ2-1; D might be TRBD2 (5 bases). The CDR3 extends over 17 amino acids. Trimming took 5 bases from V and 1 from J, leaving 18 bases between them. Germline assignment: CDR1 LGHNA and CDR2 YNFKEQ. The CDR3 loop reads CASSSSFKADSYNEQFF. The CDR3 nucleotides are TGTGCCAGCAGCTCAAGTTTTAAAGCGGATTCCTACAATGAGCAGTTCTTC.

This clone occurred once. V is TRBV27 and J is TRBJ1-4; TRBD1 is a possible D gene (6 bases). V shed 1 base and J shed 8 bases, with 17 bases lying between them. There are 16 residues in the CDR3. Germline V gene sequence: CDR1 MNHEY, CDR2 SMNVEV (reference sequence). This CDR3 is CASSLWGGQSGEKLFF. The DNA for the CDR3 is TGTGCCAGCAGTTTATGGGGGGGCCAATCGGGCGAAAAACTGTTTTTT.

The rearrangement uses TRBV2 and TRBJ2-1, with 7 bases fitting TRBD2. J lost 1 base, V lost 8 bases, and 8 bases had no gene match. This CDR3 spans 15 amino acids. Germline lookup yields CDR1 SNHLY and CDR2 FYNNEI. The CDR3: CASGSGLASYNEQFF. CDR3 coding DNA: TGTGCCAGCGGTAGCGGGCTGGCTTCCTACAATGAGCAGTTCTTC.

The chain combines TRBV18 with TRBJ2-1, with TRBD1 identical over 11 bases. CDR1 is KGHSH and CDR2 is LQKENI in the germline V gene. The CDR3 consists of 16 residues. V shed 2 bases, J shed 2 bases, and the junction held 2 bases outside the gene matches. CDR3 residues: CASSPGTGGAYNEQFF. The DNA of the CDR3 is TGTGCCAGCTCACCAGGGACAGGGGGGGCCTACAATGAGCAGTTCTTC.